This T cell receptor (beta chain) appears in the sequencing data of a study of blood T cell repertoires in COVID-19. The overall study: Acute and convalescent COVID-19 samples came from the United States, Italy and Spain. Sources were T cells, B-cell-depleted T cells, or PBMCs; the material itself was cDNA or gDNA.

The protocol was immunoSEQ multiplex PCR, while the TCRdb copy is restricted to in-frame clones and leaves out a portion. The sample holds fewer than 350,000 clones; nearly 90% are singletons and the top ten take roughly 1.5%. Enrolled through a virtual design, the participants were between roughly 18 and 90 years of age and came from under 25 US areas. The TCR sequence derives from a woman in her late teens or twenties with acute COVID-19. The sequencing sample was made of PBMCs or T cells enriched from blood (not recorded which).

CDR3 protein: CASTQTQGGNQPQHF. The CDR3 DNA follows: TGTGCCAGCACTCAAACACAGGGGGGCAATCAGCCCCAGCATTTT. V gene TRBV6-5 combines with J gene TRBJ1-5, with 8 bases lining up with TRBD1. The germline V gene has CDR1 MNHEY and CDR2 SVGAGI. With V trimmed by 7 bases and J by 2 bases, 7 bases remained unmatched. CDR3 length equals 15 residues.